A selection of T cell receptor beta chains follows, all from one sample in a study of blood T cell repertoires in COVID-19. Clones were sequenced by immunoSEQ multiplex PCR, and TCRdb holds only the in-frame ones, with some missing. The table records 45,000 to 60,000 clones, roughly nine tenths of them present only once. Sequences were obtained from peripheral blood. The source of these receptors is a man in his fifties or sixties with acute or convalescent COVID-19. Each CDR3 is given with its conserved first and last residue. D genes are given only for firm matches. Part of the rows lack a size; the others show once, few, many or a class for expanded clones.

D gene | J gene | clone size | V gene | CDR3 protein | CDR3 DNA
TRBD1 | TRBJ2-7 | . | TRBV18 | CASSPGQGINEQYF | TGTGCCAGCTCACCGGGACAGGGTATAAACGAGCAGTACTTC
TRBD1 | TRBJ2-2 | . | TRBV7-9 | CASSLKQGVGELFF | TGTGCCAGCAGCTTAAAACAGGGGGTCGGGGAGCTGTTTTTT
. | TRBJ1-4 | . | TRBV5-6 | CASSPGGGRPEKLFF | TGTGCCAGCAGTCCGGGAGGGGGGCGCCCTGAAAAACTGTTTTTT
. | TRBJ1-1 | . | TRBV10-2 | CASLNREGGASEAFF | TGCGCCAGCCTAAACCGGGAAGGCGGAGCCTCTGAAGCTTTCTTT
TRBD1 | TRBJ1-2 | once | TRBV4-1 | CASSPGTGNGYTF | TGCGCCAGCAGCCCTGGGACAGGGAATGGCTACACCTTC
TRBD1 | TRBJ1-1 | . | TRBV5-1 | CASSLEQGAGMEAFF | TGCGCCAGCAGCTTGGAACAGGGGGCGGGAATGGAGGCTTTCTTT
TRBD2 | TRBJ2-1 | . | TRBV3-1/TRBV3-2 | CASSQGTSGGAQQFF | TGTGCCAGCAGCCAAGGAACTAGCGGGGGGGCACAGCAGTTCTTC
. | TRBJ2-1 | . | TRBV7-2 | CASSLARSGPNEQFF | TGTGCCAGCAGCTTAGCAAGGAGTGGCCCCAATGAGCAGTTCTTC
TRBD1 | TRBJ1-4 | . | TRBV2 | CASSKYRGEEKLFF | TGTGCCAGCAGTAAGTACAGGGGTGAAGAAAAACTGTTTTTT
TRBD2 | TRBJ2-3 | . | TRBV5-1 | CASSLGLAGDTDTQYF | TGCGCCAGCAGCCTCGGACTAGCGGGGGACACAGATACGCAGTATTTT
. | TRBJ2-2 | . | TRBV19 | CASTQTANTGELFF | TGTGCCAGTACCCAGACAGCGAACACCGGGGAGCTGTTTTTT
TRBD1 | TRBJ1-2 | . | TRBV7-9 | CASSITGGANYGYTF | TGTGCCAGCAGCATCACAGGGGGCGCGAACTATGGCTACACCTTC
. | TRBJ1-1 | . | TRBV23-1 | CASSQPGLPSMNTEAFF | TGCGCCAGCAGTCAGCCAGGGTTGCCATCCATGAACACTGAAGCTTTCTTT
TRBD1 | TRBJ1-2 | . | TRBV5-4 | CASRPRQGLFGYTF | TGTGCCAGCAGGCCGAGACAGGGGCTTTTTGGCTACACCTTC
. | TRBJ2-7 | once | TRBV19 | CASSREGSYEQYF | TGTGCCAGTAGTCGTGAGGGAAGCTACGAGCAGTACTTC
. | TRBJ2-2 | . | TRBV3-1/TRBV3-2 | CASSQDARVAGELFF | TGCGCCAGCAGCCAAGACGCCAGGGTCGCCGGGGAGCTGTTTTTT
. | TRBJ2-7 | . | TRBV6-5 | CASRGSYEQYF | TGTGCCAGTCGGGGGTCCTACGAGCAGTACTTC
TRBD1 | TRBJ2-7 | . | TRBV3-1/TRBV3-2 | CASSQSGTGKYF | TGTGCCAGCAGCCAGTCCGGGACAGGGAAGTACTTC
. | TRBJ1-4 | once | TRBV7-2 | CASSLVSGAGREKLFF | TGTGCCAGCAGCTTAGTGTCGGGAGCAGGAAGGGAAAAACTGTTTTTT
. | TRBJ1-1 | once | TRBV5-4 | CASSRDFLGDTEAFF | TGTGCCAGCAGCCGGGACTTCTTGGGGGACACTGAAGCTTTCTTT
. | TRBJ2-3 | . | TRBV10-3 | CAISELFGVDTQYF | TGTGCCATCAGTGAGTTGTTCGGTGTCGATACGCAGTATTTT
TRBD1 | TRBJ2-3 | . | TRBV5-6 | CASSRFGERQGSTDTQYF | TGTGCCAGCAGCCGATTTGGGGAAAGACAGGGGAGCACAGATACGCAGTATTTT
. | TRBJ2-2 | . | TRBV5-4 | CASSFDGANTGELFF | TGTGCCAGCAGCTTCGACGGAGCGAACACCGGGGAGCTGTTTTTT
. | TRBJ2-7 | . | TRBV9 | CASSGRDSGEQYF | TGTGCCAGCAGCGGCAGGGATTCTGGGGAGCAGTACTTC
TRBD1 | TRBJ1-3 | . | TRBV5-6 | CASSFSGGSGNTIYF | TGTGCCAGCAGCTTTTCAGGGGGCTCTGGAAACACCATATATTTT
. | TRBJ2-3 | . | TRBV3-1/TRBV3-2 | CASSLNPNSRDTQYF | TGTGCCAGCAGCCTGAACCCGAACTCCAGGGATACGCAGTATTTT
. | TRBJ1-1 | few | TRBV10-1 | CASSGRQAPEAFF | TGCGCCAGCAGTGGTCGCCAGGCCCCTGAAGCTTTCTTT
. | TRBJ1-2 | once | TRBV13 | CASRLRGTLNGYTF | TGTGCCAGCAGGCTTAGGGGGACGCTCAATGGCTACACCTTC
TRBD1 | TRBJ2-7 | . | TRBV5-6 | CASSPGTGLRKEQYF | TGTGCCAGCAGCCCCGGGACAGGCCTCAGGAAGGAGCAGTACTTC
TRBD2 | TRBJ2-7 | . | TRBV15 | CATSRDVRTSGGYEQYF | TGTGCCACCAGCAGAGATGTTAGGACTAGCGGGGGCTACGAGCAGTACTTC
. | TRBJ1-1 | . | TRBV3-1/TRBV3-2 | CASSQGSLNTEAFF | TGTGCCAGCAGCCAGGGCAGTTTGAACACTGAAGCTTTCTTT
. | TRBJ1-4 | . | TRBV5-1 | CASSLVGAGEKLFF | TGCGCCAGCAGCTTGGTAGGGGCAGGTGAAAAACTGTTTTTT
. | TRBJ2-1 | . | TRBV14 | CASSQGTAYNEQFF | TGTGCCAGCAGCCAAGGGACAGCCTACAATGAGCAGTTCTTC
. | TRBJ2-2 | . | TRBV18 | CASSPSQAGSRRTPSNTGELFF | TGTGCCAGCTCACCAAGCCAAGCAGGGTCCCGAAGAACTCCCTCAAACACCGGGGAGCTGTTTTTT
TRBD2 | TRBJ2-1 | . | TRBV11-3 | CASSWGLAGSYNEQFF | TGTGCCAGCAGCTGGGGACTAGCGGGGTCCTACAATGAGCAGTTCTTC
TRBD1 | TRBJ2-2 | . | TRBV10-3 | CAISGGTGTGVTGELFF | TGTGCCATCAGTGGGGGCACGGGGACAGGGGTAACCGGGGAGCTGTTTTTT
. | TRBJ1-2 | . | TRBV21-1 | CASSKWGQGKLGGYTF | TGTGCCAGCAGCAAATGGGGCCAGGGTAAATTGGGCGGCTACACCTTC
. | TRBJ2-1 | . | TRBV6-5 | CASSYSVSRLHNEQFF | TGTGCCAGCAGTTACTCAGTCAGTCGCTTACACAATGAGCAGTTCTTC
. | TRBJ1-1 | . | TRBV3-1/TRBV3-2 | CASSQVKGYTEAFF | TGTGCCAGCAGCCAAGTTAAGGGGTACACTGAAGCTTTCTTT
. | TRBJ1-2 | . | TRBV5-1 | CASRITPGGGLGYGYTF | TGCGCCAGCAGAATTACCCCCGGGGGAGGGCTCGGCTATGGCTACACCTTC
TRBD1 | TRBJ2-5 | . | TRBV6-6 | CASSYSLTGAETQYF | TGTGCCAGCAGTTATAGCTTGACAGGGGCCGAGACCCAGTACTTC
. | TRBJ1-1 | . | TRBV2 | CASTRRVTEAFF | TGTGCCAGCACCCGGAGGGTCACTGAAGCTTTCTTT
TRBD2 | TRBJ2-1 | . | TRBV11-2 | CASSSLWTSGGVYEQFF | TGTGCCAGCAGCTCCCTTTGGACTAGCGGGGGGGTCTATGAGCAGTTCTTC
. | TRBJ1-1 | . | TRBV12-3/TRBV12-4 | CASSLQGNTEAFF | TGTGCCAGCAGTTTACAGGGGAACACTGAAGCTTTCTTT
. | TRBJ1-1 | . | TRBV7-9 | CAGLGGSEAFF | TGTGCCGGTCTGGGGGGGTCTGAAGCTTTCTTT
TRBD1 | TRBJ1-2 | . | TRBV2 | CASQILPGQDYGYTF | TGTGCCAGCCAGATCCTTCCGGGACAGGACTATGGCTACACCTTC
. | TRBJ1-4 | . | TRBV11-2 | CASSLFVTGDSRLFF | TGTGCCAGCAGCTTATTCGTAACTGGCGACTCTCGGCTGTTTTTT
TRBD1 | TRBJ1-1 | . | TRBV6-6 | CASSPHTGQAEAFF | TGTGCCAGCAGCCCCCATACGGGACAGGCTGAAGCTTTCTTT